This note documents a single T cell receptor beta chain sequence. What it recognizes is unknown. This sample stems from a study of cytomegalovirus exposure and HLA in healthy donors. Study-wide findings and caveats: In vitro checks showed that a few CMV-associated chains really do target CMV antigens. The majority of TCR sequences were rare, yet some public TCRs appeared in many donors.

Clones were sequenced by immunoSEQ multiplex PCR, and TCRdb holds only the in-frame ones, with some missing. This sample carries approximately 140,000 clones, 80% to 90% of them seen once, and the ten largest clones take more than 1.4%. V lost 6 bases and J lost 7, with 10 bases in between. In germline, CDR1 is KGHSH, CDR2 LQKENI. This CDR3 has 12 residues. Input material: PBMCs. The source is a woman aged 30 to 39 in good health and CMV-seronegative. The rearrangement links TRBV18 to TRBJ2-1, with D perhaps TRBD1 (5 bases). This chain's CDR3 is CASSPDRNEQFF. CDR3 nucleotide sequence: TGTGCCAGCTCTCCCGACAGAAATGAGCAGTTCTTC.